Presented here are 3 T cell receptor beta chains from one specimen sequenced in a study of graft-versus-host responses after intestinal transplantation. TCRdb keeps only in-frame clones here, not all; method: immunoSEQ multiplex PCR. Among roughly 7,000 clones, roughly a quarter were seen once, and the ten largest hold 3.5% to 5.5%. The sample was alloreactive CD4+ T cells from a mixed lymphocyte reaction culture, taken before intestinal transplant. The subset here: CFSE-low proliferating T cells sorted from approximately 6-day pre-transplant mixed lymphocyte reaction (GvH or HvG direction). The receptors were gathered from a human patient who received an intestinal transplant.

This clone is large. The CDR3 sequence is CASSQLQFYEQYF. CDR3 DNA: TGTGCCAGCAGCCAACTTCAATTCTACGAGCAGTACTTC. The V call is TRBV4-2, the J call TRBJ2-7; D uncertain. Germline V gives CDR1 LGHNA, CDR2 YNFKEQ. CDR3 length: 13 amino acids. V lost 2 bases, J lost 3 bases, and 8 bases lay in between.

This sequence joins TRBV6-5 and TRBJ1-2; tentatively, D is TRBD1 (6 bases). The CDR3 covers 13 residues. CDR1 is MNHEY, CDR2 SVGAGI, per germline. V lost 6 bases, J lost 8 bases, and 16 bases lay in between. The CDR3, as DNA: TGTGCCAGCAGAACAACAGGGCTCGGGGGCTACACCTTC. Protein: CASRTTGLGGYTF.

The genes are TRBV2 and TRBJ2-2, with 13 bases identical to TRBD2. J lost 7 bases, V lost 6 bases, and 5 bases had no gene match. The CDR3 covers 15 residues. Looked up from germline, CDR1 is SNHLY and CDR2 is FYNNEI. The CDR3 spells CASRGLAGVIGELFF. In nucleotides, the CDR3 is TGTGCCAGCAGAGGACTAGCGGGAGTTATCGGGGAGCTGTTTTTT. Combining the CDR3 with reference TRBV2 and TRBJ2-2 gives the whole variable domain EPEVTQTPSHQVTQMGQEVILRCVPISNHLYFYWYRQILGQKVEFLVSFYNNEISEKSEIFDDQFSVERPDGSNFTLKIRSTKLEDSAMYFCASRGLAGVIGELFFGEGSRLTVL.